The entry below gives a single T cell receptor beta chain sequence along with its context. Germline V gene data show CDR1 as MNHEY and CDR2 as SVGAGI. With 4 bases removed from V and 0 bases from J, the gap between germline ends came to 10 bases. This CDR3 has 14 amino acids. The sample comes from a study of blood T cell repertoires in COVID-19. Across the whole study: Samples came from the United States, Italy and Spain, spanning acute and convalescent COVID-19. T cells, B-cell-depleted T cells, or PBMCs provided the cDNA or gDNA that served as material.

Generated by immunoSEQ multiplex PCR, the TCRdb table keeps only in-frame clones and is missing some. The sample lists some 300,000 clones, approximately 88% occurring once. Sequenced sample: peripheral blood. This chain joins TRBV6-5 and TRBJ2-7; TRBD2 is a possible D gene (6 bases). This receptor was taken from a woman aged 30 to 39 who had recovered from COVID-19. CDR3 coding DNA: TGTGCCAGCAGTTCGCGGCGGGACTCCTACGAGCAGTACTTC. This encodes CASSSRRDSYEQYF.